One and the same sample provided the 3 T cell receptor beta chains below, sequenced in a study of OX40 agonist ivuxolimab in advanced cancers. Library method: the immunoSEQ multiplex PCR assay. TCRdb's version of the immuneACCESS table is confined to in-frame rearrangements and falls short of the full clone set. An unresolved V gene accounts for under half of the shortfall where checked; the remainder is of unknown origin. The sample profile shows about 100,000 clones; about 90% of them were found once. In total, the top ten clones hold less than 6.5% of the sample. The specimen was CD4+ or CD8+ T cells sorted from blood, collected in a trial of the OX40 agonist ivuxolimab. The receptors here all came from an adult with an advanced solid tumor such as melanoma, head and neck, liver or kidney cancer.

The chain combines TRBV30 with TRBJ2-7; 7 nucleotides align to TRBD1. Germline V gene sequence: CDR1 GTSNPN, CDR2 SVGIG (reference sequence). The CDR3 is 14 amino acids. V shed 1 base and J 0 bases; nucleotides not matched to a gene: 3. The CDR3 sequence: CAWSAQGSSYEQYF. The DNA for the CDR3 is TGTGCCTGGAGTGCACAGGGGAGCTCCTACGAGCAGTACTTC.

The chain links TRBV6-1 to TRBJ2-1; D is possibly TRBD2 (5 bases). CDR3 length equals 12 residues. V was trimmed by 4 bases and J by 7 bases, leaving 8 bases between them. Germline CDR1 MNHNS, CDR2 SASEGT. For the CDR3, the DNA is TGTGCCAGCAGTGCTCTAGCTAATGAGCAGTTCTTC. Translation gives CASSALANEQFF.

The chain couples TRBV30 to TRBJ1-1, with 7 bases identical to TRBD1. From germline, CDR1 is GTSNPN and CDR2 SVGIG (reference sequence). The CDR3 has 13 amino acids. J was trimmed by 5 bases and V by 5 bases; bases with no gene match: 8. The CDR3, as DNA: TGTGCCTGGGGAAGGAACAGGGGAACTGAAGCTTTCTTT. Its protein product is CAWGRNRGTEAFF.